Described below is a single T cell receptor beta chain sequence and its context. CDR1 and CDR2 (germline): GTSNPN, SVGIG (reference sequence). V was shortened by 0 bases and J by 4 bases, with 7 bases between the two germline ends. The CDR3 is 13 residues long. The data were obtained in a study of blood T cell repertoires in COVID-19. Study-level information: Samples taken during acute and convalescent COVID-19 were collected in the United States, Italy and Spain. T cells, B-cell-depleted T cells, or PBMCs supplied cDNA or gDNA.

Per the authors' pipeline: Amplification of reference gene primers provided the estimated nucleated cell counts. Sequencing was performed with immunoSEQ multiplex PCR; in TCRdb, only in-frame clones are kept and a portion is missing. V, J and clone size derive from that table, while D and trimming were established from the DNA sequence. Of fewer than 80,000 clones detected, less than 90% appear once; the ten largest clones hold 8.5% to 9.5%. This TCR derives from a human donor in a cohort sampled during active COVID-19. This chain links TRBV30 with TRBJ1-5; D gene ambiguous. Sequenced sample: peripheral blood. Written as DNA, the CDR3 is TGTGCCTGGAGTGTACGGGAGAATCAGCCCCAGCATTTT. It yields the protein CAWSVRENQPQHF.